This T cell receptor beta chain derives from a study of T cells in Graves' hyperthyroidism and ophthalmopathy. Study conclusions and caveats: Most thyroid clonotypes expanded above 0.001 were also detected in blood.

V lost 0 bases to trimming and J lost 0 bases; unmatched junction nucleotides: 4. This CDR3 is 16 amino acids long. From germline, CDR1 is SQVTM and CDR2 ANQGSEA. A Clinical Activity Score of at least 3, a NOSPECS grade of at least 4 and a duration under 3 months were recorded in the ophthalmopathy patients. Amplification targeted TCR beta CDR3 regions from RNA transcripts. TCR CDR3 regions were first amplified by RT-PCR with HTBI primers. One entry per CDR3 protein results from TCRdb running MiXCR on the multiplex PCR reads. The profile covers some 300,000 distinct CDR3 sequences, with roughly 19% appearing a single time and about 40% taken by the ten largest. Turning to this clonotype: Its antigen remains unknown.

The V call is TRBV29-1, the J call TRBJ2-1; 8 nucleotides match TRBD2. Sequenced material: blood. The clonotype was recovered from a man aged 50 to 60 with Graves' ophthalmopathy. The CDR3 protein is CSVEDRGGNSYNEQFF. CDR3 nucleotides: TGCAGCGTTGAAGATCGGGGGGGGAACTCCTACAATGAGCAGTTCTTC.